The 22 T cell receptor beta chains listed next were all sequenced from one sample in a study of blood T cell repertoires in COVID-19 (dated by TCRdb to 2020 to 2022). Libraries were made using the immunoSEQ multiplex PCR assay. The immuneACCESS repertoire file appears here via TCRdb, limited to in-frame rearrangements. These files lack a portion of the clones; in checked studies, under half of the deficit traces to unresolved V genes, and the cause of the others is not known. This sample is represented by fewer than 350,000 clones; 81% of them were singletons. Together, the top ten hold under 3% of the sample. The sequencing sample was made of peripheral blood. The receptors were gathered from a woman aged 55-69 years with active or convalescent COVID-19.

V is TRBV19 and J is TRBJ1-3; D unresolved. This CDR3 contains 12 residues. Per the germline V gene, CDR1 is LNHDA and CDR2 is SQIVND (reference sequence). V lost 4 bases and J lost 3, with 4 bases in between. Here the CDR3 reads CASSTSGNTIYF. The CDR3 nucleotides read TGTGCCAGTAGTACCAGTGGAAACACCATATATTTT.

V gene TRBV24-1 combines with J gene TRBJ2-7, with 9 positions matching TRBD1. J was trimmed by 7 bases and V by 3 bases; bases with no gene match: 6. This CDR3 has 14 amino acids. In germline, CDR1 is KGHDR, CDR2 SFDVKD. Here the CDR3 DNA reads TGTGCCACCAGTGATGCTTGGGACAGGGTTGAGCAGTACTTC. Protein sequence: CATSDAWDRVEQYF.

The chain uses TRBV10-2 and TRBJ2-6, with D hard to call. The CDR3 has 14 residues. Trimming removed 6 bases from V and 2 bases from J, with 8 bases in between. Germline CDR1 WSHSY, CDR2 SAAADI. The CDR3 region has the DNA TGCGCCAGCAGGAGTACGGCTGGGGCCAACGTCCTGACTTTC. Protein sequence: CASRSTAGANVLTF.

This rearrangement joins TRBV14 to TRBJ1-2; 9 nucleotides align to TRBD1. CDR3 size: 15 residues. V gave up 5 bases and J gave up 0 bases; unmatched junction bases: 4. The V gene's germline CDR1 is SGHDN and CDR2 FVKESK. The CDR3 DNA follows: TGTGCCAGCAGCTCCGGACAGGGGCCTAACTATGGCTACACCTTC. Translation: CASSSGQGPNYGYTF.

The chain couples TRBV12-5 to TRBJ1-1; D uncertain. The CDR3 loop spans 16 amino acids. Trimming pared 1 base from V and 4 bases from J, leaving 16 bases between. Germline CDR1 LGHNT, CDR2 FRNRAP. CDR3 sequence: CASGLGVLESFTEAFF. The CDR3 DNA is TGTGCTAGTGGTTTGGGTGTCTTGGAGAGTTTCACTGAAGCTTTCTTT.

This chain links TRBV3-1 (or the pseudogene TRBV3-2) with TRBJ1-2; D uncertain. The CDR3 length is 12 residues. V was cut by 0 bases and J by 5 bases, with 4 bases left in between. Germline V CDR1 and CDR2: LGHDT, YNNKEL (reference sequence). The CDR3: CASSQDPYGYTF. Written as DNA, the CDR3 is TGTGCCAGCAGCCAAGACCCTTATGGCTACACCTTC.

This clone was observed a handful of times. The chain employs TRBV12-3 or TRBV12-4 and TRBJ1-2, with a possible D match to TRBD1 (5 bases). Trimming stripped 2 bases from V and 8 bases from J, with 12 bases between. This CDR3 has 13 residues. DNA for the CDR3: TGTGCCAGCAGTTTACTGGGAGGGGTGGGCTACACCTTC. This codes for CASSLLGGVGYTF.

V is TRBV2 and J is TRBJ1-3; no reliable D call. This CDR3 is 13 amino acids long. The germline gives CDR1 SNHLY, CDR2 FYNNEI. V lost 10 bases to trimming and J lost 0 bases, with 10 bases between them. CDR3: CATTQSSGNTIYF. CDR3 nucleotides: TGTGCCACTACCCAATCCTCTGGAAACACCATATATTTT.

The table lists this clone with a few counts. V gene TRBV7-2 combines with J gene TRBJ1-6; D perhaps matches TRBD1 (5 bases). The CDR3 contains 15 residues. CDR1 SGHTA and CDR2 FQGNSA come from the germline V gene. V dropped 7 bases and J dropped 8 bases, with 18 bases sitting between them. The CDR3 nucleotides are TGTGCCAGCACGATTCTACAGGAATCCTATTCACCCCTCCACTTT. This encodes CASTILQESYSPLHF.

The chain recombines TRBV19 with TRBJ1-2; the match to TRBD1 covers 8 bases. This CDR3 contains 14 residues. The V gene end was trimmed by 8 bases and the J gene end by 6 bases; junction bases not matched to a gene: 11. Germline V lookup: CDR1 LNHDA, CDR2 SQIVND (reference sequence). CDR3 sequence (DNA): TGTGCCAGTCTTGCCGGGACAGGTATCCATGGCTACACCTTC. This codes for CASLAGTGIHGYTF.

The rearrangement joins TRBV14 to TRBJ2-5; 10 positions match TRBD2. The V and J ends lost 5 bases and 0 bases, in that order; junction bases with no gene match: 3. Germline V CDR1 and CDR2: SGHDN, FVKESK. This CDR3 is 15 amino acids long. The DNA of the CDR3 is TGTGCCAGCAGCAGGACTAGCGGTTACCAAGAGACCCAGTACTTC. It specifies CASSRTSGYQETQYF.

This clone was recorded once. CDR3 amino acids: CASSFEGGFGETQYF. For the CDR3, the DNA is TGCGCCAGCAGCTTCGAGGGGGGGTTCGGAGAGACCCAGTACTTC. The J gene is TRBJ2-5, the V gene TRBV5-1; TRBD2 is a possible D gene (7 bases). The CDR3 totals 15 residues. From germline, CDR1 is SGHRS and CDR2 YFSETQ. V lost 2 bases and J 4 bases, leaving 15 bases between the germline ends.

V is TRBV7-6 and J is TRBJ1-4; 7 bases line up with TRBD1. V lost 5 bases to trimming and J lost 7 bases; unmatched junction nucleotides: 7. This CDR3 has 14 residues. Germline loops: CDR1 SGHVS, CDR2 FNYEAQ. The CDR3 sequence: CASSEQGLSEKLFF. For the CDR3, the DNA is TGTGCCAGCAGCGAACAGGGGTTGAGTGAAAAACTGTTTTTT.

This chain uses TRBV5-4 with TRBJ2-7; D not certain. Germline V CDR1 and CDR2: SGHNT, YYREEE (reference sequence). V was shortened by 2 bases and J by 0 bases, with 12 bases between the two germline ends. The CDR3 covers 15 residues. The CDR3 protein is CASSFFGSLSYEQYF. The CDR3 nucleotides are TGTGCCAGCAGCTTCTTCGGGTCGCTCTCCTACGAGCAGTACTTC. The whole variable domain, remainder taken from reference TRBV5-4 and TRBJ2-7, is ETGVTQSPTHLIKTRGQQVTLRCSSQSGHNTVSWYQQALGQGPQFIFQYYREEENGRGNFPPRFSGLQFPNYSSELNVNALELDDSALYLCASSFFGSLSYEQYFGPGTRLTVT.

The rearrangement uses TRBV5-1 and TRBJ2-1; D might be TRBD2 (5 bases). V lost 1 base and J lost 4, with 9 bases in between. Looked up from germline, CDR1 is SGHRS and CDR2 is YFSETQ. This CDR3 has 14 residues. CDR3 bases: TGCGCCAGCAGCTTGAAACTAGTGTACAATGAGCAGTTCTTC. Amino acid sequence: CASSLKLVYNEQFF.

DNA of the CDR3: TGCGCCAGCAGCCAAGATGGCGGGGGGGGCAATGAGCAGTTCTTC. Translation gives CASSQDGGGGNEQFF. The V and J genes are TRBV4-1 and TRBJ2-1; 9 bases match TRBD2. The CDR3 length is 15 residues. The junction had 3 bases not matched to a gene; V was cut back by 0 bases and J by 6 bases. Germline V gene data show CDR1 as MGHRA and CDR2 as YSYEKL.

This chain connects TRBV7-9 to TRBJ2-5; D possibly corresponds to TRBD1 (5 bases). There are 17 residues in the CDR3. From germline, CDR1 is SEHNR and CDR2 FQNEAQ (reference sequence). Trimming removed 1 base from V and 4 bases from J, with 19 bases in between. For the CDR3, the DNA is TGTGCCAGCAGCTTAGGCTCTAAGGGGCTACGATCAGAGACCCAGTACTTC. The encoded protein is CASSLGSKGLRSETQYF.

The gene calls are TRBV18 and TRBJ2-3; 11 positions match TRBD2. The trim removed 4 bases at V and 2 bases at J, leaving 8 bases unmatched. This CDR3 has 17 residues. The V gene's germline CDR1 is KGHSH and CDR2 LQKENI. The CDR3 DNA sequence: TGTGCCAGCTCACTTCCGGGACTAGCGGTTTCCACAGATACGCAGTATTTT. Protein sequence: CASSLPGLAVSTDTQYF.

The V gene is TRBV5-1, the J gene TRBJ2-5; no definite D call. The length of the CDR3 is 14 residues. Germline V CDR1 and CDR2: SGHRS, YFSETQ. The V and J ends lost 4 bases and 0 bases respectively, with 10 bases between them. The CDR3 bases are TGCGCCAGCAGCCCCGGCGGCTACCAAGAGACCCAGTACTTC. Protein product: CASSPGGYQETQYF.

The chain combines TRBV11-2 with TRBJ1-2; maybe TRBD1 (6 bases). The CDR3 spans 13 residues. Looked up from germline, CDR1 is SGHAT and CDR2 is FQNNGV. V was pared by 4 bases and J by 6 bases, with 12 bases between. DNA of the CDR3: TGTGCCAGCAGCTCGTTCAACAGGGATGGCTACACCTTC. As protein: CASSSFNRDGYTF.

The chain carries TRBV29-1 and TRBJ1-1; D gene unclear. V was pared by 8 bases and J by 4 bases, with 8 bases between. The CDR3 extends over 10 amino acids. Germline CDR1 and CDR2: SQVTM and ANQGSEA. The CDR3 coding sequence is TGCAGCCCCGCGAGCACTGAAGCTTTCTTT. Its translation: CSPASTEAFF.

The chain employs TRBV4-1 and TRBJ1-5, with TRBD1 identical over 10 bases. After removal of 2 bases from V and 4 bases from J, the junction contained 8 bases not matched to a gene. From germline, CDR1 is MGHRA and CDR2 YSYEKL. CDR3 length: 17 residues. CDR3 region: CASSQTPDRGGNQPQHF. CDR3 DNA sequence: TGCGCCAGCAGCCAAACTCCGGACAGGGGGGGAAATCAGCCCCAGCATTTT.